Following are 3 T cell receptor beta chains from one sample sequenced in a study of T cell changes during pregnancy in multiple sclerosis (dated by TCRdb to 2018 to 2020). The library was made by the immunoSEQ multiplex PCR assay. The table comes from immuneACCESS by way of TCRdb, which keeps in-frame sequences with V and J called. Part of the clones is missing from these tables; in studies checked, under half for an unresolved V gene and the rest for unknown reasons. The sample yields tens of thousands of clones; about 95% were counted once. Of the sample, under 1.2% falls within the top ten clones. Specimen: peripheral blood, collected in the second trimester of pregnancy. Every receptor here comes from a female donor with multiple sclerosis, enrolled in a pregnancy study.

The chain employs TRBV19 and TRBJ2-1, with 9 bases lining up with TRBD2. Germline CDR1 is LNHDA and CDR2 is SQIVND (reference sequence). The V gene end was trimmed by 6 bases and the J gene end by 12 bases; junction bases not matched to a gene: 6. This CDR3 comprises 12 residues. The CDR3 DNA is TGTGCCAGTAGGAGTAGCGGGAGTAGGCAGTTCTTC. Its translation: CASRSSGSRQFF. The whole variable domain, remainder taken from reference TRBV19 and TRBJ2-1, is DGGITQSPKYLFRKEGQNVTLSCEQNLNHDAMYWYRQDPGQGLRLIYYSQIVNDFQKGDIAEGYSVSREKKESFPLTVTSAQKNPTAFYLCASRSSGSRQFFGPGTRLTVL.

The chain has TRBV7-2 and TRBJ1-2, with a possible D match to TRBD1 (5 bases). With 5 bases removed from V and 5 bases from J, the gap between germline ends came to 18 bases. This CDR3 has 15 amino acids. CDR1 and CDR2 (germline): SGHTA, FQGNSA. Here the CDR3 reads CASSPPSGGAYGYTF. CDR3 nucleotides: TGTGCCAGCAGCCCCCCTTCCGGGGGTGCTTATGGCTACACCTTC.

CDR3 nucleotides: TGCGCCAGCAGCTTCAGGGGGCCGGGTGAAGCTTTCTTT. Protein product: CASSFRGPGEAFF. The V gene is TRBV4-1, the J gene TRBJ1-1; 8 positions agree with TRBD1. The V gene end was trimmed by 5 bases and the J gene end by 7 bases; junction bases not matched to a gene: 6. The CDR3 is 13 residues long. Germline V gene sequence: CDR1 MGHRA, CDR2 YSYEKL.